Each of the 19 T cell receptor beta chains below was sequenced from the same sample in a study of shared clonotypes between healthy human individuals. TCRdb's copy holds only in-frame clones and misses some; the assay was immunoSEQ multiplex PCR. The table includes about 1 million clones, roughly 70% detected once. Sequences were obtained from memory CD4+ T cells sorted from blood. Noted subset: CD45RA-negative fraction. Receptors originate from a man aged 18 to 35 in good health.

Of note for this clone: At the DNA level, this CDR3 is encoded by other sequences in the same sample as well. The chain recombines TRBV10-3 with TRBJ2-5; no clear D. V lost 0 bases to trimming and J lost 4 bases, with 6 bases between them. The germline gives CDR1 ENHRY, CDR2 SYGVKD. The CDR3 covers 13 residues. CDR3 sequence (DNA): TGTGCCATCAGTGAGTCGAACCGAGAGACCCAGTACTTC. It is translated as CAISESNRETQYF.

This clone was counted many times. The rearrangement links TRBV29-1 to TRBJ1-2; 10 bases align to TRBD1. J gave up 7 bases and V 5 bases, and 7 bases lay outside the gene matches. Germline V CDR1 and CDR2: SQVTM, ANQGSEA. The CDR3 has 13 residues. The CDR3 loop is CSVRQGANSGYTF. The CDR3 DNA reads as TGCAGCGTTAGACAGGGGGCGAATAGTGGCTACACCTTC.

For the CDR3, the DNA is TGTGCCAGCATCGTTACAGGGGCTGAGGAGCAGTTCTTC. Protein: CASIVTGAEEQFF. The chain is built from TRBV28 and TRBJ2-1; TRBD1 matches 7 bases. CDR1 and CDR2 from the germline V gene are MDHEN and SYDVKM. V was clipped by 7 bases and J by 10 bases; unmatched bases: 10. This CDR3 is built from 13 residues.

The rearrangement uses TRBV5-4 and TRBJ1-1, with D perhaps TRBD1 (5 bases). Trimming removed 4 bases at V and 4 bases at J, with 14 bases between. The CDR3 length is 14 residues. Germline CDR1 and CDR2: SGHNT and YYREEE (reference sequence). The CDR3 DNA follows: TGTGCCAGCAGCCACTCTACCGGGGGCACTGAAGCTTTCTTT. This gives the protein CASSHSTGGTEAFF.

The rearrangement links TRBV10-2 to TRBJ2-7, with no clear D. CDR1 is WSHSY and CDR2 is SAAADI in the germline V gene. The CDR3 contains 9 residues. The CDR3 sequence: CASDHEQYF. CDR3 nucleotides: TGCGCTTCGGATCACGAGCAGTACTTC.

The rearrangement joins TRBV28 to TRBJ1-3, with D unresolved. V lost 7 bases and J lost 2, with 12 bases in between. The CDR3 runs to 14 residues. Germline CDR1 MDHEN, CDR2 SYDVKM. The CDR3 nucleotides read TGTGCCAGCACCCCAGAGACGCCTGGAAACACCATATATTTT. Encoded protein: CASTPETPGNTIYF.

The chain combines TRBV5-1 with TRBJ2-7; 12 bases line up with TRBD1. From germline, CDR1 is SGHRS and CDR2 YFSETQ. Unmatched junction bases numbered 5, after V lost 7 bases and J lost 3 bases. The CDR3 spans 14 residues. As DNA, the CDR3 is TGCGCCAGCGCCGGGACAGGGGGCGGCTACGAGCAGTACTTC. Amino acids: CASAGTGGGYEQYF. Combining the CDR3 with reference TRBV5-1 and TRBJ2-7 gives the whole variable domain KAGVTQTPRYLIKTRGQQVTLSCSPISGHRSVSWYQQTPGQGLQFLFEYFSETQRNKGNFPGRFSGRQFSNSRSEMNVSTLELGDSALYLCASAGTGGGYEQYFGPGTRLTVT.

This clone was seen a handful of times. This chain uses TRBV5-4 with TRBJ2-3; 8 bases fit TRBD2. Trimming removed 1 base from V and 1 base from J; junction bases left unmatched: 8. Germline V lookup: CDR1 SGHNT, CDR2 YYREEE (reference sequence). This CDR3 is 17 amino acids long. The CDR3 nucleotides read TGTGCCAGCAGCTTGTTTGGGCGGGGGGACGGCACAGATACGCAGTATTTT. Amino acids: CASSLFGRGDGTDTQYF.

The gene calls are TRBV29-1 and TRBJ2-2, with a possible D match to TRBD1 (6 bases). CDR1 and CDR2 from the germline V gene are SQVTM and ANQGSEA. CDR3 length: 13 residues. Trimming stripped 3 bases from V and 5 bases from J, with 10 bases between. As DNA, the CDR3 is TGCAGCGTTGATACAGGGATGACCGGGGAGCTGTTTTTT. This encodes CSVDTGMTGELFF.

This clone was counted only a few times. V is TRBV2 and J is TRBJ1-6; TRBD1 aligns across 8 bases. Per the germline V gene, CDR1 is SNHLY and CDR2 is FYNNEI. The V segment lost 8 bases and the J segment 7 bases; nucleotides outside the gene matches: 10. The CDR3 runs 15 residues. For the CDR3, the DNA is TGTGCCAGCTCTCTCGGGACAGGACTAAATTCACCCCTCCACTTT. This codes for CASSLGTGLNSPLHF.

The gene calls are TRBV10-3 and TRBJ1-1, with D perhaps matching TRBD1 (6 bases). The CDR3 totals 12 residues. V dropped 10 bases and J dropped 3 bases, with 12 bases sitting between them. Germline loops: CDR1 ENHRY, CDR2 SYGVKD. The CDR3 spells CASRGRDTEAFF. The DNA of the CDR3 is TGTGCCAGCCGGGGGCGGGACACTGAAGCTTTCTTT.

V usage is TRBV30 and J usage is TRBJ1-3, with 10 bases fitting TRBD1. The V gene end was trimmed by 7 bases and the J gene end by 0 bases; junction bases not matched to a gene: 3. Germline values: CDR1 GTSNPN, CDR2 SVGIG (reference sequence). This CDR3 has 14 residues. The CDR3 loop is CASDRGHSGNTIYF. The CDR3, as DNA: TGTGCCTCAGACAGGGGGCACTCTGGAAACACCATATATTTT.

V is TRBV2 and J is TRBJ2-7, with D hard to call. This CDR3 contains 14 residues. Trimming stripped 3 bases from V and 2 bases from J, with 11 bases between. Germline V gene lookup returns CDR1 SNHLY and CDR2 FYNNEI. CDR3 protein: CASSENADTYEQYF. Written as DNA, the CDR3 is TGTGCCAGCAGTGAGAATGCAGATACCTACGAGCAGTACTTC.

CDR3 nucleotide sequence: TGCGCCAGCAGCCAAGATAATGCGGCGGGGGCAGATACGCAGTATTTT. Protein product: CASSQDNAAGADTQYF. The chain employs TRBV4-1 and TRBJ2-3, with TRBD2 matching over 7 bases. After removal of 0 bases from V and 4 bases from J, the junction contained 7 bases not matched to a gene. The CDR3 is made up of 16 amino acids. Germline V lookup: CDR1 MGHRA, CDR2 YSYEKL.

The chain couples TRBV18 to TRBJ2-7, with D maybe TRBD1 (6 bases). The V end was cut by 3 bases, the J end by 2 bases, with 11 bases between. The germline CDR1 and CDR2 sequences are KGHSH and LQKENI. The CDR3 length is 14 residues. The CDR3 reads CASSPGAPTYEQYF. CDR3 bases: TGTGCCAGCTCACCGGGGGCCCCAACCTACGAGCAGTACTTC.

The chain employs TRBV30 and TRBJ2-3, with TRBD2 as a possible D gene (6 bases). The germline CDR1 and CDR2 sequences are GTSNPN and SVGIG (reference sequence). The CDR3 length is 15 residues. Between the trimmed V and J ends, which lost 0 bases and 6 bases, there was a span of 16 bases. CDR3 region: CAWSVHGGTRDTQYF. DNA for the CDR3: TGTGCCTGGAGTGTCCACGGGGGAACCCGGGATACGCAGTATTTT.

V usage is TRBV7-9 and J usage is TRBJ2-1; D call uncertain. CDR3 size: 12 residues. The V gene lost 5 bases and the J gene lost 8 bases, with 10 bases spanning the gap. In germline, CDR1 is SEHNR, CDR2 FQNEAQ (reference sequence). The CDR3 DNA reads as TGTGCCAGCAGCCCGGGCCCCTATGAGCAGTTCTTC. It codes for CASSPGPYEQFF.

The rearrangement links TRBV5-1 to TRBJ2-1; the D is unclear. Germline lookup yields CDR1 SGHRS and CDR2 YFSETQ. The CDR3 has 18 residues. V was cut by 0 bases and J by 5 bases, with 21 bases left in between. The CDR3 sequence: CASSLAGFQGMRHNEQFF. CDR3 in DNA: TGCGCCAGCAGCTTGGCGGGCTTCCAAGGAATGAGACACAATGAGCAGTTCTTC.

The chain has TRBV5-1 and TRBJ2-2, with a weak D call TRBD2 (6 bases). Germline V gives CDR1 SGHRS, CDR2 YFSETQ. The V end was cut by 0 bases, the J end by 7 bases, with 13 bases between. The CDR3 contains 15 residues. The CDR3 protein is CASSLGLSGGGELFF. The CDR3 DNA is TGCGCCAGCAGCTTGGGACTGTCCGGGGGCGGGGAGCTGTTTTTT.